The clone carrying this TCR beta chain was picked up one time. Data came from immunoSEQ multiplex PCR; TCRdb stores just in-frame clones and leaves some out. Found here are 31,000 or so clones, 80% to 95% of them singletons; the top ten hold about 4.3%. This sample is part of a study of OX40 agonist ivuxolimab in advanced cancers. The germline V gene has CDR1 SGHNT and CDR2 YENEEA. J was trimmed by 4 bases and V by 5 bases; bases with no gene match: 8. The CDR3 consists of 15 residues. Sequencing used CD4+ or CD8+ T cells sorted from blood, obtained in a trial of the OX40 agonist ivuxolimab. The rearrangement joins TRBV11-3 to TRBJ2-3; TRBD1 matches at 8 bases. This clonotype was obtained from an adult with an advanced solid tumor such as melanoma, head and neck, liver or kidney cancer. The DNA of the CDR3 is TGTGCCAGCAGCCCTCCGAACAGGGGGTCAGATACGCAGTATTTT. Translation: CASSPPNRGSDTQYF.